What follows is one TCR beta chain and its context. This record comes from a study of blood T cell repertoires in COVID-19. Study background: Researchers got acute and convalescent COVID-19 samples from the United States, Italy and Spain.

Some clones are missing from TCRdb's copy, which holds only in-frame ones; the method was immunoSEQ multiplex PCR. This table holds about 45,000 clones, 83% found once. Germline CDR1 and CDR2: ENHRY and SYGVKD. Trimming left V 5 bases short and J 5 bases short, with 9 bases between. This CDR3 is built from 13 residues. The clonotype was recovered from a man at least 80 years old in a cohort sampled during active COVID-19. The chain recombines TRBV10-3 with TRBJ2-2, with D possibly TRBD1 on 6 matching bases. The sequenced sample consisted of peripheral blood. CDR3 region: CAISLTGTGELFF. CDR3 DNA: TGTGCCATCAGTCTTACAGGGACCGGGGAGCTGTTTTTT.